This T cell receptor (beta chain) was captured by sequencing in a study of T cells after yellow fever vaccination. This clonotype has just a few counts. TCRdb re-called the 5' RACE reads through MiXCR, storing one row per CDR3 protein. The table shows 99,000 or so distinct CDR3 sequences, with less than 6% occurring only once. This CDR3 region has 14 residues. Trimming took 3 bases from V and 0 from J, leaving 7 bases between them. Material: CD8+ T cells sorted from PBMCs, obtained 10 days after the yellow fever booster vaccination. The V gene is TRBV12-3 or TRBV12-4, the J gene TRBJ2-3; the D is unclear. The receptor comes from a man younger than 35 who received the YFV17D yellow fever vaccine. CDR3 nucleotides: TGTGCCAGCAGTTTGATGGCCAGCACAGATACGCAGTATTTT. It is translated as CASSLMASTDTQYF.